Listed below are T cell receptor beta chains from one sample, sequenced in a study of OX40 agonist ivuxolimab in advanced cancers. The protocol was immunoSEQ multiplex PCR, while the TCRdb copy is restricted to in-frame clones and leaves out a portion. This sample has 55,000 to 65,000 clones, with around 90% found just once. The material sequenced was CD4+ or CD8+ T cells sorted from blood, taken in a trial of the OX40 agonist ivuxolimab. These TCRs come from an adult with an advanced solid tumor such as melanoma, head and neck, liver or kidney cancer. Each CDR3 is given with its conserved first and last residue. D genes are given only for firm matches. The size of a clone is reported for some rows only, either as once, few or many, or as a class for expanded clones.

TRBV6-1	15	NA	TRBJ2-7	NA	TGTGCCAGCACGGTAGGGGACGTTCCCACCAACGAGCAGTACTTC	CASTVGDVPTNEQYF
TRBV7-2	15	TRBD1	TRBJ2-7	once	TGTGCCAGCGTACCCGCCGGGACAGGGCCCTACGAGCAGTACTTC	CASVPAGTGPYEQYF
TRBV6-1	14	TRBD1	TRBJ1-1	NA	TGTGCCAGCAGTCCCCGACAGGGGAACACTGAAGCTTTCTTT	CASSPRQGNTEAFF
TRBV28	15	TRBD1	TRBJ2-7	NA	TGTGCCAGCCGGGGGCAGCGGACAGGGGTCTACGAGCAGTACTTC	CASRGQRTGVYEQYF
TRBV9	12	NA	TRBJ2-7	once	TGTGCCAGCAGCCCCCGTGGGGGCGAGCAGTACTTC	CASSPRGGEQYF
TRBV2	15	NA	TRBJ1-5	NA	TGTGCCAGCAGTGGGTTAGGGGGGAACAATCAGCCCCAGCATTTT	CASSGLGGNNQPQHF
TRBV23-1	12	NA	TRBJ2-7	NA	TGCGCCAGCAGTCAATTGGTGAGAGGCCAGTACTTC	CASSQLVRGQYF
TRBV20-1	11	NA	TRBJ1-2	few	TGCAGTGCCGGAACGAATTATGGCTACACCTTC	CSAGTNYGYTF
TRBV2	13	NA	TRBJ2-5	NA	TGTGCCAGCAGCCCAAACTGGGGGGAGACCCAGTACTTC	CASSPNWGETQYF
TRBV5-4	15	NA	TRBJ1-1	NA	TGTGCCAGCAGCGTCGACAGGACGATGAACACTGAAGCTTTCTTT	CASSVDRTMNTEAFF
TRBV5-4	14	TRBD1	TRBJ1-6	NA	TGTGCCAGCGGACAGGGGGCGGAGAATTCACCCCTCCACTTT	CASGQGAENSPLHF
TRBV6-5	11	NA	TRBJ1-1	NA	TGTGCCAGCAGGGTGAACACTGAAGCTTTCTTT	CASRVNTEAFF
TRBV10-1	15	NA	TRBJ2-1	NA	TGCGCCAGCAGTTTGGACACCAAGCCATACAATGAGCAGTTCTTC	CASSLDTKPYNEQFF
TRBV5-8	16	NA	TRBJ1-3	NA	TGTGCCAGCAGCCTGTGGCGGGGCCAATCTGGAAACACCATATATTTT	CASSLWRGQSGNTIYF
TRBV12-5	12	NA	TRBJ1-2	NA	TGTGCTAGTGGTTTTGGGGGGGCAGGCTACACCTTC	CASGFGGAGYTF
TRBV5-1	14	TRBD1	TRBJ2-1	NA	TGCGCCAGCAGCTTGACCCTACCAGGGGGTTGGCAGTTCTTC	CASSLTLPGGWQFF
TRBV11-2	15	NA	TRBJ1-4	NA	TGTGCCAGCAGCCCCCGAGGGCTCGAGAATGAAAAACTGTTTTTT	CASSPRGLENEKLFF
TRBV4-2	14	NA	TRBJ2-3	NA	TGTGCCAGCAGCAGCGAGACTCCCACAGATACGCAGTATTTT	CASSSETPTDTQYF
TRBV19	16	TRBD1	TRBJ2-7	NA	TGTGCCAGTAGTATAGCTACGACAGGGGGGTCCTACGAGCAGTACTTC	CASSIATTGGSYEQYF
TRBV5-8	18	TRBD1	TRBJ1-1	NA	TGTGCCAGCAGCTTGGGTGTGGGGCAGGGGGTATCTAAGACTGAAGCTTTCTTT	CASSLGVGQGVSKTEAFF
TRBV5-6	16	NA	TRBJ1-5	once	TGTGCCAGCAGCTTGGTATCGTTGGGGGCTGGACAGCCCCAGCATTTT	CASSLVSLGAGQPQHF
TRBV6-5	14	NA	TRBJ2-1	NA	TGTGCCAGCAGTTACCCGGGCCGTAAAAATGAGCAGTTCTTC	CASSYPGRKNEQFF
TRBV5-1	16	TRBD2	TRBJ2-2	NA	TGCGCCAGCAGCTTTCTCGGGGAGGGGAACACCGGGGAGCTGTTTTTT	CASSFLGEGNTGELFF
TRBV7-2	16	NA	TRBJ2-3	NA	TGTGCCAGCAGCTTTAGGGCGGGACAGCACACAGATACGCAGTATTTT	CASSFRAGQHTDTQYF
TRBV5-8	15	NA	TRBJ1-1	NA	TGTGCCAGCAGCTTGTATGGGGGAAAGGACACTGAAGCTTTCTTT	CASSLYGGKDTEAFF
TRBV6-1	16	TRBD2	TRBJ2-4	NA	TGTGCCAGCAGTGAATGGGGGACTAGCGGGGGGTACATTCAGTACTTC	CASSEWGTSGGYIQYF
TRBV10-3	18	TRBD2	TRBJ2-1	NA	TGTGCCATCAGTGAGTCGGGGTCTTCTAGCGGGGCAGACGGAGGGCAGTTCTTC	CAISESGSSSGADGGQFF
TRBV14	14	NA	TRBJ1-3	NA	TGTGCCAGCAGCCTGGGTAACTCTGGAAACACCATATATTTT	CASSLGNSGNTIYF
TRBV30	16	NA	TRBJ1-1	NA	TGTGCCTGGAAAGCAGGGAGCGCCCTGGGTAACACTGAAGCTTTCTTT	CAWKAGSALGNTEAFF